A single sample gave rise to the 21 T cell receptor beta chains below, sequenced in a study of neurological immune-mediated disorders (dated by TCRdb to about 2019). Preparation of the library involved 5' RACE. The sample was run on an Illumina HiSeq 2500. TCRdb reprocessed the public reads (quality trimming at Q25 with fastp, clone calling with MiXCR) and kept in-frame beta chains. Each entry is one CDR3 protein sequence, shown with its most common DNA and genes. The table for this sample lists about 29,000 distinct CDR3 sequences; around 10% of them were counted only once. Clones ranked in the top ten supply approximately 6% of the sample. Sequences were obtained from PBMCs. The receptors were sampled from a woman aged 55 to 70 in good health.

The table lists this clonotype with many counts. This chain uses TRBV20-1 with TRBJ2-2; 8 nucleotides line up with TRBD2. CDR3 size: 14 residues. Germline CDR1 is DFQATT and CDR2 is SNEGSKA (reference sequence). V lost 2 bases, J lost 2 bases, and 1 base stayed unmatched. The CDR3 DNA reads as TGCAGTGCTAGACTAGCGGGTAACACCGGGGAGCTGTTTTTT. Translating gives CSARLAGNTGELFF.

This clonotype was detected once. The CDR3 sequence: CASSLDTSGGHEQYF. CDR3 sequence (DNA): TGTGCCAGCAGCTTGGATACTAGCGGGGGCCACGAGCAGTACTTC. The chain recombines TRBV5-4 with TRBJ2-7; 11 nucleotides match TRBD2. CDR3 length: 15 residues. The ends lost 0 bases at V and 5 bases at J; junction bases unmatched: 4. The germline V gene has CDR1 SGHNT and CDR2 YYREEE (reference sequence).

This clonotype was counted at least ten times. The V call is TRBV29-1, the J call TRBJ2-7; 8 positions agree with TRBD2. Germline-derived CDR1 and CDR2 are SQVTM and ANQGSEA. V was pared by 3 bases and J by 12 bases, with 10 bases of the junction left unmatched. The CDR3 is made up of 12 amino acids. CDR3 sequence reads: CSVEESAGARYF. CDR3 DNA sequence: TGCAGCGTTGAGGAGTCAGCGGGGGCGCGGTACTTC.

This clonotype was seen repeatedly, ten times or more. V is TRBV12-3 or TRBV12-4 and J is TRBJ2-7; 7 bases are a match to TRBD2. The CDR3 contains 15 residues. V shed 6 bases, J shed 1 base, and the junction held 9 bases outside the gene matches. The CDR3: CASSPRLAVSYEQYF. CDR3 nucleotides: TGTGCCAGCAGCCCCCGACTAGCCGTTTCCTACGAGCAGTACTTC.

This clonotype was seen ten or more times. The chain employs TRBV4-3 and TRBJ1-6; D not resolved. The V and J ends lost 1 base and 7 bases respectively, with 14 bases between them. Germline V lookup: CDR1 LGHNA, CDR2 YSLEER. CDR3 length: 16 amino acids. CDR3 protein: CASSQAIAGGNSPLHF. For the CDR3, the DNA is TGCGCCAGCAGCCAAGCCATCGCCGGCGGGAATTCACCCCTCCACTTT.

This clonotype was counted many times. This chain uses TRBV15 with TRBJ2-7; 11 nucleotides agree with TRBD2. This CDR3 is built from 15 residues. Germline assignment: CDR1 LNHNV and CDR2 YYDKDF (reference sequence). Germline trimming cut 2 bases from V and 2 bases from J; bases unmatched to any gene: 2. CDR3 DNA sequence: TGTGCCACCAGCAGATCGACTAGCGGGGCCTACGAGCAGTACTTC. Its translation: CATSRSTSGAYEQYF. Full variable domain (outside the CDR3, taken from reference TRBV15 and TRBJ2-7): DAMVIQNPRYQVTQFGKPVTLSCSQTLNHNVMYWYQQKSSQAPKLLFHYYDKDFNNEADTPDNFQSRRPNTSFCFLDIRSPGLGDTAMYLCATSRSTSGAYEQYFGPGTRLTVT.

This clonotype appeared many times. The chain uses TRBV7-3 and TRBJ2-5, with a possible D match to TRBD2 (6 bases). This CDR3 contains 15 residues. The germline CDR1 and CDR2 sequences are SGHTA and FQGTGA. The ends were cut back, 4 bases at V and 5 bases at J, with 17 bases in the middle. CDR3 amino acids: CASSSLLAPRETQYF. As DNA, the CDR3 is TGTGCCAGCAGCTCCCTCCTAGCGCCTCGGGAGACCCAGTACTTC.

This clonotype was seen ten or more times. The chain combines TRBV7-2 with TRBJ1-4; 8 bases line up with TRBD1. The CDR3 extends over 15 amino acids. After removal of 0 bases from V and 11 bases from J, the junction contained 8 bases not matched to a gene. Germline-derived CDR1 and CDR2 are SGHTA and FQGNSA. CDR3 bases: TGTGCCAGCAGCTTAGCGAGGACAGGGCCCGAGAAACTGTTTTTT. Translated, it gives CASSLARTGPEKLFF.

This clonotype was counted many times. V and J are TRBV27 and TRBJ2-3, with 8 bases identical to TRBD1. The V segment lost 7 bases and the J segment 10 bases; nucleotides outside the gene matches: 16. The CDR3 is 15 residues long. Germline CDR1 and CDR2: MNHEY and SMNVEV (reference sequence). CDR3 protein: CASNTDRGPGMAQYF. The CDR3 nucleotides are TGTGCCAGCAACACCGACAGGGGTCCGGGAATGGCGCAGTATTTT.

This clonotype appeared many times. The chain joins TRBV6-6 to TRBJ2-7, with TRBD1 identical over 8 bases. The germline CDR1 and CDR2 sequences are MNHNY and SVGAGI (reference sequence). V shed 2 bases and J 4 bases; nucleotides not matched to a gene: 19. The CDR3 is made up of 19 amino acids. For the CDR3, the DNA is TGTGCCAGCAGTTACACCGTTTCGGACAGGGTTGTTCTAGGGTACGAGCAGTACTTC. It specifies CASSYTVSDRVVLGYEQYF.

In this sample, this clonotype turned up many times. CDR3 DNA: TGCGCCAGCAGGGAGGGCACGACCAAAAACATTCAGTACTTC. Protein: CASREGTTKNIQYF. V usage is TRBV5-1 and J usage is TRBJ2-4; tentative D call: TRBD2 (6 bases). The CDR3 contains 14 residues. V was clipped by 5 bases and J by 2 bases, with 11 bases between them. Germline CDR1 is SGHRS and CDR2 is YFSETQ. Together with reference TRBV5-1 and TRBJ2-4, the CDR3 gives the full variable domain: KAGVTQTPRYLIKTRGQQVTLSCSPISGHRSVSWYQQTPGQGLQFLFEYFSETQRNKGNFPGRFSGRQFSNSRSEMNVSTLELGDSALYLCASREGTTKNIQYFGAGTRLSVL.

This clonotype is medium-sized within its sample. The gene calls are TRBV5-1 and TRBJ1-4; 8 nucleotides align to TRBD1. This CDR3 comprises 15 residues. V lost 2 bases, J lost 5 bases, and 5 bases stayed unmatched. Germline V gene sequence: CDR1 SGHRS, CDR2 YFSETQ. CDR3 sequence (DNA): TGCGCCAGCAGCTTCCAGACAGGGGAAAATGAAAAACTGTTTTTT. It yields the protein CASSFQTGENEKLFF.

The sample holds many counts of this clonotype. The genes are TRBV5-1 and TRBJ1-1, with 11 bases that match TRBD1. The V gene end was trimmed by 4 bases and the J gene end by 1 base; junction bases not matched to a gene: 3. CDR3 length: 15 amino acids. Per germline, CDR1 SGHRS and CDR2 YFSETQ. CDR3 loop: CASSDGQGANTEAFF. CDR3 nucleotide sequence: TGCGCCAGCAGCGACGGACAGGGGGCGAACACTGAAGCTTTCTTT.

This clonotype occurred a few times. The genes are TRBV18 and TRBJ1-2, with 9 bases matching TRBD1. Trimming cost V 4 bases and J 4 bases; bases outside gene matches: 10. The CDR3 runs 16 residues. Germline CDR1 is KGHSH and CDR2 is LQKENI. For the CDR3, the DNA is TGTGCCAGCTCACGGGGAACAGGGGGCGAAGCCTATGGCTACACCTTC. Translated: CASSRGTGGEAYGYTF. The entire variable domain, with the rest obtained from reference TRBV18 and TRBJ1-2, is as follows: NAGVMQNPRHLVRRRGQEARLRCSPMKGHSHVYWYRQLPEEGLKFMVYLQKENIIDESGMPKERFSAEFPKEGPSILRIQQVVRGDSAAYFCASSRGTGGEAYGYTFGSGTRLTVV.

This clonotype was counted many times. The V gene is TRBV4-3, the J gene TRBJ1-2, with no clear D. The CDR3 has 15 amino acids. Per germline, CDR1 LGHNA and CDR2 YSLEER. The germline V and J ends were trimmed by 0 bases and 3 bases, with 11 bases remaining between them. The CDR3 region has the DNA TGCGCCAGCAGCCAAGATTGGTTGGCAGACTATGGCTACACCTTC. This sequence encodes CASSQDWLADYGYTF.

This clonotype was recorded many times. The genes are TRBV3-1 and TRBJ2-7; D is possibly TRBD1 (6 bases). The CDR3 runs to 16 residues. Looked up from germline, CDR1 is LGHDT and CDR2 is YNNKEL (reference sequence). V lost 2 bases and J 2 bases, leaving 16 bases between the germline ends. This CDR3 is CASSQTRGTNTYEQYF. For the CDR3, the DNA is TGTGCCAGCAGCCAAACGAGGGGGACAAATACCTACGAGCAGTACTTC.

This clonotype was observed many times. The chain couples TRBV14 to TRBJ2-1; the D is unclear. The CDR3 covers 13 residues. Trimming stripped 4 bases from V and 1 base from J, with 5 bases between. From germline, CDR1 is SGHDN and CDR2 FVKESK. The CDR3 nucleotides read TGTGCCAGCAGCCGACGATCCTACAATGAGCAGTTCTTC. Translated: CASSRRSYNEQFF. The whole variable domain, remainder taken from reference TRBV14 and TRBJ2-1, is EAGVTQFPSHSVIEKGQTVTLRCDPISGHDNLYWYRRVMGKEIKFLLHFVKESKQDESGMPNNRFLAERTGGTYSTLKVQPAELEDSGVYFCASSRRSYNEQFFGPGTRLTVL.

This clonotype was observed at least ten times. The chain couples TRBV12-3 or TRBV12-4 to TRBJ2-7; D gene unclear. This CDR3 spans 17 amino acids. V was clipped by 6 bases and J by 0 bases, with 21 bases between them. The CDR3 DNA is TGTGCCAGCAGCCTCACGGGCCCCCAAGGTGGCTCCTACGAGCAGTACTTC. It encodes CASSLTGPQGGSYEQYF.

This clonotype appeared many times. The chain combines TRBV7-2 with TRBJ2-7; D remains ambiguous. The CDR3 contains 16 residues. V shed 5 bases and J shed 6 bases, with 23 bases lying between them. Germline assignment: CDR1 SGHTA and CDR2 FQGNSA. CDR3 sequence: CASSHTRSDGSGEQYF. The CDR3 DNA reads TGTGCCAGCAGCCATACCCGCTCCGACGGGTCGGGCGAGCAGTACTTC.

The table lists this clonotype with many counts. The V call is TRBV12-3 or TRBV12-4, the J call TRBJ2-2; perhaps TRBD2 as D (5 bases). This CDR3 has 16 amino acids. V was shortened by 1 base and J by 3 bases, with 12 bases between the two germline ends. The CDR3 DNA reads as TGTGCCAGCAGTTTAGGAGCCAGGAGGCACACCGGGGAGCTGTTTTTT. Residues: CASSLGARRHTGELFF.

This clonotype was counted at least ten times. The rearrangement uses TRBV15 and TRBJ2-7; TRBD1 aligns across 9 bases. This CDR3 has 16 amino acids. Germline V gene sequence: CDR1 LNHNV, CDR2 YYDKDF (reference sequence). Trimming removed 1 base from V and 4 bases from J; junction bases left unmatched: 8. CDR3 residues: CATSRVPGQGRYEQYF. CDR3 coding DNA: TGTGCCACCAGCAGAGTTCCGGGACAGGGCAGGTACGAGCAGTACTTC.